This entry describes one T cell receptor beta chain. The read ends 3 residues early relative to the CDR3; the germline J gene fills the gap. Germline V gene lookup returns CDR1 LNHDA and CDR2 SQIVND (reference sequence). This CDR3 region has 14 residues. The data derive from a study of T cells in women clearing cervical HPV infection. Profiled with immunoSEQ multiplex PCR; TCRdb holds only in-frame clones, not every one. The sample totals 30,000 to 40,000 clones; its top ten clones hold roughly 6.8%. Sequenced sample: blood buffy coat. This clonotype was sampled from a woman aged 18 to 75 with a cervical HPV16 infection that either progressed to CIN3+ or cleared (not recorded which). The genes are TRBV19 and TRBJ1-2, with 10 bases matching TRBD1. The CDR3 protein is CASSPGQGVLGYTF. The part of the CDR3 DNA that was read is TGTGCCAGTAGCCCTGGACAGGGGGTCTTAGGC.